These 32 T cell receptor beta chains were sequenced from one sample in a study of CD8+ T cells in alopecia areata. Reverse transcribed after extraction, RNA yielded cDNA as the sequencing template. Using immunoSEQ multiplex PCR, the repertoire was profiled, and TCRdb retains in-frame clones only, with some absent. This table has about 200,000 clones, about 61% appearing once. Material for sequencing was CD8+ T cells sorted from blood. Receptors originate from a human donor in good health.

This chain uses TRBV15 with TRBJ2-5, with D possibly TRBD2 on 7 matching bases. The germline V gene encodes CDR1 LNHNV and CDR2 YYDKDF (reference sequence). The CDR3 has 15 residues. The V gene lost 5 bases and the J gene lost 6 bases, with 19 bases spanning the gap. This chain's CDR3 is CATSPGGGPGKTQYF. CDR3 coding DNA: TGTGCCACCAGCCCCGGCGGGGGCCCGGGAAAGACCCAGTACTTC.

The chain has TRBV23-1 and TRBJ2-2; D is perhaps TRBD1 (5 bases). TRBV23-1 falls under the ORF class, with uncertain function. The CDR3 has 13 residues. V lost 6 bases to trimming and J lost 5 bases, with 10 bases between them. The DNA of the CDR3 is TGCGCCAGCAGGTCAGGGATAACCGGGGAGCTGTTTTTT. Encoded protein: CASRSGITGELFF.

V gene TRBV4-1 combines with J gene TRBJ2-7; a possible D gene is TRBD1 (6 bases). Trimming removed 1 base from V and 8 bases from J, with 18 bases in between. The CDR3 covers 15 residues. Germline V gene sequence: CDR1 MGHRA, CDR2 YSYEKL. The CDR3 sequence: CASSQVARQDGQQYF. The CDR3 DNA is TGCGCCAGCAGCCAAGTAGCCAGACAGGATGGCCAGCAGTACTTC.

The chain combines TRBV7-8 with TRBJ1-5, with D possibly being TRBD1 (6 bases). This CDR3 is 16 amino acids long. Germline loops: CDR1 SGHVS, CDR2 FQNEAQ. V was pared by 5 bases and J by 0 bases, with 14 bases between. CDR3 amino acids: CASSRGAPYSNQPQHF. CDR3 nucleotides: TGTGCCAGCAGCCGGGGGGCCCCTTATAGCAATCAGCCCCAGCATTTT.

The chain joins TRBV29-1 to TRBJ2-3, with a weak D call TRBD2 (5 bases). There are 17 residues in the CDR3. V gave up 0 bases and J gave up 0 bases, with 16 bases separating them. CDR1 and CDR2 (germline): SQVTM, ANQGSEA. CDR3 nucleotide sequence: TGCAGCGTTGAAGATCAGAGGGCGGAGACTAGCACAGATACGCAGTATTTT. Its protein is CSVEDQRAETSTDTQYF.

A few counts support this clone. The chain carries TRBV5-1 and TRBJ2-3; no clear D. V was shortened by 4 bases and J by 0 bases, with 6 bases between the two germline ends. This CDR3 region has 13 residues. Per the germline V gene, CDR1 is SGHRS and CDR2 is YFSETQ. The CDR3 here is CASSPHSTDTQYF. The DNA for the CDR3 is TGCGCCAGCAGCCCCCATAGCACAGATACGCAGTATTTT. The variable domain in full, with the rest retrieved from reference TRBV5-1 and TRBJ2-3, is KAGVTQTPRYLIKTRGQQVTLSCSPISGHRSVSWYQQTPGQGLQFLFEYFSETQRNKGNFPGRFSGRQFSNSRSEMNVSTLELGDSALYLCASSPHSTDTQYFGPGTRLTVL.

The CDR3 DNA reads as TGTGCCAGCTGGGACATCCATGGCTACACCTTC. Translation gives CASWDIHGYTF. The J gene is TRBJ1-2, the V gene TRBV25-1; D perhaps matches TRBD1 (6 bases). Per germline, CDR1 MGHDK and CDR2 SYGVNS. This CDR3 contains 11 residues. Trimming pared 8 bases from V and 6 bases from J, leaving 10 bases between.

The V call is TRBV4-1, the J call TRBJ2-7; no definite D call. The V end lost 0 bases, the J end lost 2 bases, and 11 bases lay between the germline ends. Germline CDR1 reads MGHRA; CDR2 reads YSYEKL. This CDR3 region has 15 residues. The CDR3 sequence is CASSQDWAGPYEQYF. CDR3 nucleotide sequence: TGCGCCAGCAGCCAAGATTGGGCAGGTCCCTACGAGCAGTACTTC.

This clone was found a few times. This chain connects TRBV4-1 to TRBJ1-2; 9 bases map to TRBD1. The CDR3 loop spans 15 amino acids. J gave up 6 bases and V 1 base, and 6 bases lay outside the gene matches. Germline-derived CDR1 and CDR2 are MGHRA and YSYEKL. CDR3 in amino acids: CASSQAGTGINGYTF. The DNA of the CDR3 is TGCGCCAGCAGCCAAGCCGGGACAGGGATAAATGGCTACACCTTC.

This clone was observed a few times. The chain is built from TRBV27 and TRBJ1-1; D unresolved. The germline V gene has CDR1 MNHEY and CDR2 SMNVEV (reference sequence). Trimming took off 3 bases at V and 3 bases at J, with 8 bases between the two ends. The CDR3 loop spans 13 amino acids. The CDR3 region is CASSFSVDTEAFF. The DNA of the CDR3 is TGTGCCAGCAGTTTTTCGGTGGACACTGAAGCTTTCTTT.

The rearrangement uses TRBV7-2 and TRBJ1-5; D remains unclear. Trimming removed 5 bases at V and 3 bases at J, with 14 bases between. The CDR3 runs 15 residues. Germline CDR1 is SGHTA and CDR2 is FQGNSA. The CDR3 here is CASSDGSSFNQPQHF. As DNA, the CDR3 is TGTGCCAGCAGCGATGGGAGCAGTTTCAATCAGCCCCAGCATTTT.

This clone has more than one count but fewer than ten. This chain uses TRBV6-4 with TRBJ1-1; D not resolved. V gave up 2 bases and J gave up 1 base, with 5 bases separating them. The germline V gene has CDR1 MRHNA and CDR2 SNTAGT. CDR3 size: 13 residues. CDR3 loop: CASSDTRNTEAFF. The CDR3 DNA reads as TGTGCCAGCAGTGACACCAGGAACACTGAAGCTTTCTTT.

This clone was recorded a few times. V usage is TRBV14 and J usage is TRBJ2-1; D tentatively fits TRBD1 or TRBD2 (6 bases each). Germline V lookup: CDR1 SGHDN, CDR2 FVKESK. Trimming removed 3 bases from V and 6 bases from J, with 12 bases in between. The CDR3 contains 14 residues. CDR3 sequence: CASSQGGPTNEQFF. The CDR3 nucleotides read TGTGCCAGCAGCCAGGGGGGCCCGACCAATGAGCAGTTCTTC.

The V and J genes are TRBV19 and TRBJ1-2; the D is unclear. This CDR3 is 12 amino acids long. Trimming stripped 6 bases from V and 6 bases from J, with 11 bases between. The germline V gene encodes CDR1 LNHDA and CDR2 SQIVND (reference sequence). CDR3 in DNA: TGTGCCAGTAGGGCGGCTCCCCATGGCTACACCTTC. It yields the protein CASRAAPHGYTF.

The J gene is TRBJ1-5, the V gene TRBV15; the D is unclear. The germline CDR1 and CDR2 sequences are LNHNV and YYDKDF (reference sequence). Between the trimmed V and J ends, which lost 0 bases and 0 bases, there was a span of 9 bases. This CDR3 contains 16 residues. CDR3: CATSRDRGYSNQPQHF. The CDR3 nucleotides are TGTGCCACCAGCAGAGATAGAGGCTATAGCAATCAGCCCCAGCATTTT.

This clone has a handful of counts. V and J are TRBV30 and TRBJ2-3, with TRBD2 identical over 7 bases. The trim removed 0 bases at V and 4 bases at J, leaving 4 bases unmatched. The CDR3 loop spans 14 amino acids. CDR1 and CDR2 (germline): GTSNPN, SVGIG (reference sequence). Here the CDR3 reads CAWSVVRGADTQYF. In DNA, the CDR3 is TGTGCCTGGAGTGTAGTCCGGGGGGCAGATACGCAGTATTTT.

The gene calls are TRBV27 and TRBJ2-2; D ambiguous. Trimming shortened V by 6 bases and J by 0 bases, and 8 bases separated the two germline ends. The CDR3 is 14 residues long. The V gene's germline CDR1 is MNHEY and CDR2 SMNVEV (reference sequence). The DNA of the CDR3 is TGTGCCAGCAGCCCCGGGTCGAACACCGGGGAGCTGTTTTTT. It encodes CASSPGSNTGELFF.

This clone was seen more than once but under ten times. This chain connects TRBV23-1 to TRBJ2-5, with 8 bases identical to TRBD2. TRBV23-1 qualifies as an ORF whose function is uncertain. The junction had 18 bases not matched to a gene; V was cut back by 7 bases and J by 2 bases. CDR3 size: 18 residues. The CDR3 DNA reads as TGCGCCAGCATCCCTCGGCGGGGGGCGACCCACACACAAGAGACCCAGTACTTC. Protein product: CASIPRRGATHTQETQYF.

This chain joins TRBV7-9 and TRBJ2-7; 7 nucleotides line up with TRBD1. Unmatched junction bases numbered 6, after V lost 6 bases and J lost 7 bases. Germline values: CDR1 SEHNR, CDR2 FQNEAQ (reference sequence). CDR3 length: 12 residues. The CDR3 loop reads CASRSDREEQYF. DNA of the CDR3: TGTGCCAGCAGAAGCGACAGGGAGGAGCAGTACTTC.

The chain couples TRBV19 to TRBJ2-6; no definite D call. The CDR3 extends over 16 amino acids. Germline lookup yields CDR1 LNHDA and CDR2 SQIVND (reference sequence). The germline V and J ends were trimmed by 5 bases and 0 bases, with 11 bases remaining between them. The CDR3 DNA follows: TGTGCCAGTAGTCCCTACATGGGCTCTGGGGCCAACGTCCTGACTTTC. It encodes CASSPYMGSGANVLTF. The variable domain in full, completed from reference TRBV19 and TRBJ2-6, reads DGGITQSPKYLFRKEGQNVTLSCEQNLNHDAMYWYRQDPGQGLRLIYYSQIVNDFQKGDIAEGYSVSREKKESFPLTVTSAQKNPTAFYLCASSPYMGSGANVLTFGAGSRLTVL.

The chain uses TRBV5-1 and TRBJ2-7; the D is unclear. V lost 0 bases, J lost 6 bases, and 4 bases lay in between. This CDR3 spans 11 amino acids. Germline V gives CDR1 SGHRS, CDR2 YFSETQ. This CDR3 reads CASSLGAEQYF. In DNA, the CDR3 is TGCGCCAGCAGCTTGGGGGCCGAGCAGTACTTC. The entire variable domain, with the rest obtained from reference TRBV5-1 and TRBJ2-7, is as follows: KAGVTQTPRYLIKTRGQQVTLSCSPISGHRSVSWYQQTPGQGLQFLFEYFSETQRNKGNFPGRFSGRQFSNSRSEMNVSTLELGDSALYLCASSLGAEQYFGPGTRLTVT.

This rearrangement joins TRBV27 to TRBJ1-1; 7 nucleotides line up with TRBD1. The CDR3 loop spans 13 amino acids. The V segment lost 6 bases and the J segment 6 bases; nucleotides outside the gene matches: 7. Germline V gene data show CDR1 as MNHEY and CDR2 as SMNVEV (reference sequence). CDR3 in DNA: TGTGCCAGCAGCTTGGACAGGCCCCCTGAAGCTTTCTTT. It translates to CASSLDRPPEAFF.

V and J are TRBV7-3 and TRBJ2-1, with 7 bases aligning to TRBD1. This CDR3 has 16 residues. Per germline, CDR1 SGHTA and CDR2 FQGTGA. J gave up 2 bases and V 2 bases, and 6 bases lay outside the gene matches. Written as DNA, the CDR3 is TGTGCCAGCAGCTTAGCCGACAGGGTCCCCTACAATGAGCAGTTCTTC. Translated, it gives CASSLADRVPYNEQFF. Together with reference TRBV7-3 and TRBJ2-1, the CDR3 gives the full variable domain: GAGVSQTPSNKVTEKGKYVELRCDPISGHTALYWYRQSLGQGPEFLIYFQGTGAADDSGLPNDRFFAVRPEGSVSTLKIQRTERGDSAVYLCASSLADRVPYNEQFFGPGTRLTVL.

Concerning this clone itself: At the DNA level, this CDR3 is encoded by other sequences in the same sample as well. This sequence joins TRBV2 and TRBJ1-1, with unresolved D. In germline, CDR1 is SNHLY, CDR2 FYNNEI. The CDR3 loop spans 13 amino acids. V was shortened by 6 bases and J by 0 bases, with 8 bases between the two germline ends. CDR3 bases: TGTGCCAGCAGCGCCCTCATGAACACTGAAGCTTTCTTT. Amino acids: CASSALMNTEAFF.

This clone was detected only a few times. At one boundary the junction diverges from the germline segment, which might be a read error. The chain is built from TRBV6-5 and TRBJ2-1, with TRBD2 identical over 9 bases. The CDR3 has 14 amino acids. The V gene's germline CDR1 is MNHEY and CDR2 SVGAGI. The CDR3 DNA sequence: TGTGCCAGCAGTGACTCGAGCGGGGGGAATGAGCAGTTCTTC. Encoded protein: CASSDSSGGNEQFF.

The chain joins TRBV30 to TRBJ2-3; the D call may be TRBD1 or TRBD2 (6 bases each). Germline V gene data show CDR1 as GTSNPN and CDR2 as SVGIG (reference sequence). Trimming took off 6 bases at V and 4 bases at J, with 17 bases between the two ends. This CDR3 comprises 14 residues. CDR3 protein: CACLTSGAPDTQYF. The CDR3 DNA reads TGTGCCTGCCTTACCTCGGGGGCCCCAGATACGCAGTATTTT.

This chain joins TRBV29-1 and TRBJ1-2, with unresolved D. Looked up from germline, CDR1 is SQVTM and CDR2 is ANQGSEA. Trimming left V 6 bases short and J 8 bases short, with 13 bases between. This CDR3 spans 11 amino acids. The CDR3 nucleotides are TGCAGCGTGTACCCAGGAGAGGGCTACACCTTC. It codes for CSVYPGEGYTF.

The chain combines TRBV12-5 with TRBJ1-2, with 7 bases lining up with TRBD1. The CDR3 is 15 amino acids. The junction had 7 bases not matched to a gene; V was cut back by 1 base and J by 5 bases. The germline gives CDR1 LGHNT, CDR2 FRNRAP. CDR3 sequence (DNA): TGTGCTAGTGGTTTGGCGCCCGGACAGGTTTATGGCTACACCTTC. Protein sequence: CASGLAPGQVYGYTF. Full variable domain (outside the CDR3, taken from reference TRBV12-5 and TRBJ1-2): DARVTQTPRHKVTEMGQEVTMRCQPILGHNTVFWYRQTMMQGLELLAYFRNRAPLDDSGMPKDRFSAEMPDATLATLKIQPSEPRDSAVYFCASGLAPGQVYGYTFGSGTRLTVV.

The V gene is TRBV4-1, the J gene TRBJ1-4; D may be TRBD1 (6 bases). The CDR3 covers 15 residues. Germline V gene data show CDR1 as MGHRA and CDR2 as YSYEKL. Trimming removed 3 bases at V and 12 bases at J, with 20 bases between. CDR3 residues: CASSQGGSRMVQLFF. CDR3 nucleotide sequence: TGCGCCAGCAGCCAGGGGGGCTCGCGTATGGTCCAACTGTTTTTT.

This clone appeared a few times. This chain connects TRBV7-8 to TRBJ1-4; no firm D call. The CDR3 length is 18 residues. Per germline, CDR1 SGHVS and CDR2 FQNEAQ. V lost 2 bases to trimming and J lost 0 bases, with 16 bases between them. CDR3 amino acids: CASSLSGLFSATNEKLFF. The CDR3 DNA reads TGTGCCAGCAGCTTAAGTGGGTTATTCTCTGCAACTAATGAAAAACTGTTTTTT.

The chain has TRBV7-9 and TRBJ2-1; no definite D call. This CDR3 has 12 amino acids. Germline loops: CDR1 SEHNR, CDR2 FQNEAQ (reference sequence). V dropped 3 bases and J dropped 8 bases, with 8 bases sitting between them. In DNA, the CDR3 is TGTGCCAGCAGCTTCTATGAGGATGAGCAGTTCTTC. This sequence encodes CASSFYEDEQFF.

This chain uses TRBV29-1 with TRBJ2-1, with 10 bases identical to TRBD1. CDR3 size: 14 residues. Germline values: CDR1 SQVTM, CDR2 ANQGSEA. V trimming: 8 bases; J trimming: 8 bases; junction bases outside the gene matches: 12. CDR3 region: CSQVGDRGSYEQFF. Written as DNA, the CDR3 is TGCAGCCAGGTGGGGGACAGGGGTTCATATGAGCAGTTCTTC.